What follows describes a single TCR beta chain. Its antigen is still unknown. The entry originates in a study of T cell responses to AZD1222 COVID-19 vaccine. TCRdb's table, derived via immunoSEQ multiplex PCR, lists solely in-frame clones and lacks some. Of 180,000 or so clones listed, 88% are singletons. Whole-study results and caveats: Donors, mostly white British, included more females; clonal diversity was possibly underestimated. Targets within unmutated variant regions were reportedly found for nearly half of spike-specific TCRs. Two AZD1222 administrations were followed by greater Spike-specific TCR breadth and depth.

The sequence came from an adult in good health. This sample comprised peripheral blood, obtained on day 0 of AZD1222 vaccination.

CDR3 DNA: TGCAGCGTTGCAACAGGGGTCTACGAGCAGTACTTC. This encodes CSVATGVYEQYF. This chain uses TRBV29-1 with TRBJ2-7; 7 nucleotides agree with TRBD1. Trimming cost V 4 bases and J 3 bases; bases outside gene matches: 3. Germline loops: CDR1 SQVTM, CDR2 ANQGSEA. CDR3 size: 12 residues.